Here is one T cell receptor beta chain with its context. Its antigen is currently unknown. Measured with immunoSEQ multiplex PCR; TCRdb has only the in-frame clones, and not every one. Here the sample spans over 150,000 clones, 70% to 90% being singletons. These data are taken from a study of T cell responses to AZD1222 COVID-19 vaccine. General study results and limits: Unmutated regions of variants are reportedly targeted by nearly half of spike-specific TCRs. Across the whole spike, CD4 TCRs peaked at regions 160-218 and 743-854.

Sequences were derived from peripheral blood, sampled 28 days after the second AZD1222 dose. The TCR comes from an adult who received the AZD1222 COVID-19 vaccine.

CDR3 loop: CATSSQGGNTEAFF. DNA for the CDR3: TGTGCCACCAGCTCCCAGGGGGGAAACACTGAAGCTTTCTTT. The chain couples TRBV15 to TRBJ1-1, with 7 bases fitting TRBD1. The CDR3 spans 14 residues. V trimming: 5 bases; J trimming: 2 bases; junction bases outside the gene matches: 5. CDR1 and CDR2 from the germline V gene are LNHNV and YYDKDF (reference sequence).